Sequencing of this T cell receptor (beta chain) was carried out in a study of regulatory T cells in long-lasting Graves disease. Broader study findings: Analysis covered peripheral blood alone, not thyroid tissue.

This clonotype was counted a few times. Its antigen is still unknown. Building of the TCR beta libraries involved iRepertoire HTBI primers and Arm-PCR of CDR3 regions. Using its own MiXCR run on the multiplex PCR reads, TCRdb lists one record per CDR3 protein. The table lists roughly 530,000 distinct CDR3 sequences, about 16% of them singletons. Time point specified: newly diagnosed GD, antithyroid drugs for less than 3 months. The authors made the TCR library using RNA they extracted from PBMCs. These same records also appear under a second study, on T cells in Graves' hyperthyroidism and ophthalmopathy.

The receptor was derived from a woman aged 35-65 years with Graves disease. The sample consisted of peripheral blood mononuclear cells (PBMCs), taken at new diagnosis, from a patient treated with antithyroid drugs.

This CDR3 is CASSYRPGYEAFF. The CDR3 DNA follows: TGTGCCAGCAGCTACCGCCCGGGGTATGAAGCTTTCTTT. The chain has TRBV5-6 and TRBJ1-1; no clear D gene. Trimming stripped 3 bases from V and 7 bases from J, with 13 bases between. The CDR3 spans 13 residues. Germline CDR1 reads SGHDT; CDR2 reads YYEEEE.